This TCR beta chain was retrieved from a study of shared clonotypes between healthy human individuals. Trimming cost V 0 bases and J 0 bases, with 12 bases left between them. The CDR3 is 17 amino acids. The germline gives CDR1 SGHRS, CDR2 YFSETQ. Per the original data handling: As immunoSEQ supplied junction-only sequences (without quality scores), filtering differed. Some clones are missing from TCRdb's copy, which holds only in-frame ones; the method was immunoSEQ multiplex PCR. The V and J calls and clone size were taken over from that table, and D and trimming were inferred from the DNA. The table lists approximately 1.5 million clones, roughly 98% of them singletons.

This TCR was recovered from a man aged 25 to 40 in good health. Input material: naive CD4+ T cells sorted from blood. Subset of the sample: CD45RA+ positively selected. This sequence joins TRBV5-1 and TRBJ1-4, with D unresolved. CDR3 amino acids: CASSLGSILTTNEKLFF. CDR3 DNA sequence: TGCGCCAGCAGCTTGGGGTCGATCTTAACAACTAATGAAAAACTGTTTTTT.